One sample yielded the 18 T cell receptor beta chains listed below, sequenced in a study of T cells after yellow fever vaccination (dated by TCRdb to the late 2010s). What the treatment or condition label conveys for this sample: live attenuated yellow fever vaccine strain. Libraries were made using 5' RACE. Sequencing relied on an Illumina HiSeq 2500. TCRdb applied fastp at Q25 and MiXCR to the public reads, then kept only in-frame beta chains. All rows with the same CDR3 protein become a single entry with the most common DNA and genes. The sample table contains 40,000 or so distinct CDR3 sequences; only one count was recorded for almost 7% of them. Of the sample, 15% is held by the ten largest clones. Sequencing used CD8+ T cells not binding an NS4B(214-222) dextramer, sorted from PBMCs, obtained 45 days after the yellow fever booster vaccination. According to the study, the label for this sample's cell subset or site signals: NS4B epitope dextramer-negative CD8 T cells. The origin of the receptors is a man aged 25-40 years who received the YFV17D yellow fever vaccine.

This clonotype has ten or more counts. This sequence joins TRBV9 and TRBJ2-7; D may be TRBD2 (6 bases). The V end lost 2 bases, the J end lost 0 bases, and 15 bases lay between the germline ends. Germline-derived CDR1 and CDR2 are SGDLS and YYNGEE. The CDR3 spans 16 residues. This CDR3 is CASSVGGRPSSYEQYF. The CDR3 coding sequence is TGTGCCAGCAGCGTGGGGGGACGGCCGAGCTCCTACGAGCAGTACTTC.

Ten or more counts support this clonotype. The chain links TRBV7-2 to TRBJ2-7, with D tentatively TRBD2 (5 bases). The CDR3 length is 15 residues. V gave up 1 base and J gave up 3 bases, with 13 bases separating them. Germline CDR1 SGHTA, CDR2 FQGNSA. The CDR3 sequence is CASSLEAGIVYEQYF. As DNA, the CDR3 is TGTGCCAGCAGCTTAGAGGCCGGGATCGTCTACGAGCAGTACTTC.

There are many counts of this clonotype. The chain couples TRBV24-1 to TRBJ2-5, with D uncertain. The V gene lost 3 bases and the J gene lost 1 base, with 14 bases spanning the gap. The length of the CDR3 is 16 residues. Germline loops: CDR1 KGHDR, CDR2 SFDVKD. The CDR3 DNA is TGTGCCACCAGTGATCTACATCCATCGCCCCAAGAGACCCAGTACTTC. This codes for CATSDLHPSPQETQYF.

The sample holds many counts of this clonotype. The chain is built from TRBV11-2 and TRBJ2-7; no reliable D call. CDR1 is SGHAT, CDR2 FQNNGV, per germline. Trimming removed 0 bases at V and 5 bases at J, with 5 bases between. CDR3 length equals 12 residues. The CDR3 sequence: CASSLETDEQYF. For the CDR3, the DNA is TGTGCCAGCAGCTTAGAAACTGACGAGCAGTACTTC.

This clonotype was seen many times. The chain has TRBV4-3 and TRBJ2-1; possible D gene TRBD2, 6 bases. Trimming cost V 6 bases and J 8 bases, with 20 bases left between them. CDR3 length: 15 amino acids. From germline, CDR1 is LGHNA and CDR2 YSLEER. The DNA of the CDR3 is TGCGCCAGCAGTCGGGGCTTTGCGGGGCAACATGAGCAGTTCTTC. Its translation is CASSRGFAGQHEQFF.

The chain is built from TRBV5-4 and TRBJ2-5; the D gene is possibly TRBD2 (6 bases). Trimming left V 5 bases short and J 3 bases short, with 17 bases between. CDR1 SGHNT and CDR2 YYREEE come from the germline V gene (reference sequence). The CDR3 sequence is 15 residues long. The CDR3 spells CASRWGREVEETQYF. The CDR3 DNA reads TGTGCCAGCAGATGGGGAAGGGAGGTTGAAGAGACCCAGTACTTC.

The chain carries TRBV24-1 and TRBJ2-5; 9 positions agree with TRBD2. The CDR3 length is 13 residues. The trim removed 9 bases at V and 5 bases at J, leaving 6 bases unmatched. The germline gives CDR1 KGHDR, CDR2 SFDVKD. In nucleotides, the CDR3 is TGTGCCACCCGGGACAGCGGGAGGGAGACCCAGTACTTC. This encodes CATRDSGRETQYF.

In its sample, this clonotype was seen many times. The chain links TRBV2 to TRBJ2-1; no definite D call. Germline V lookup: CDR1 SNHLY, CDR2 FYNNEI. The CDR3 is 11 amino acids. Trimming shortened V by 3 bases and J by 9 bases, and 6 bases separated the two germline ends. The CDR3 protein is CASSDTTEQFF. The CDR3 bases are TGTGCCAGCAGTGACACAACTGAGCAGTTCTTC.

Only a few counts were recorded for this clonotype. The chain combines TRBV30 with TRBJ1-1, with D possibly TRBD1 on 6 matching bases. V lost 1 base, J lost 7 bases, and 13 bases lay in between. CDR3 size: 13 residues. Germline CDR1 reads GTSNPN; CDR2 reads SVGIG (reference sequence). CDR3 DNA sequence: TGTGCCTGGAGTGATCGATCCAGGGGTGAAGCTTTCTTT. It specifies CAWSDRSRGEAFF. Filled out from reference TRBV30 and TRBJ1-1, the complete variable domain reads SQTIHQWPATLVQPVGSPLSLECTVEGTSNPNLYWYRQAAGRGLQLLFYSVGIGQISSEVPQNLSASRPQDRQFILSSKKLLLSDSGFYLCAWSDRSRGEAFFGQGTRLTVV.

This clonotype was detected a few times. The J gene is TRBJ2-7, the V gene TRBV2; 8 nucleotides align to TRBD2. The ends lost 10 bases at V and 2 bases at J; junction bases unmatched: 4. The CDR3 covers 12 residues. Germline CDR1 and CDR2: SNHLY and FYNNEI. The CDR3, as DNA: TGTGCCATTAGCGGGAAACCCTACGAGCAGTACTTC. Translating it yields CAISGKPYEQYF.

This clonotype has ten or more counts. The chain combines TRBV27 with TRBJ2-5; no reliable D call. Between the trimmed V and J ends, which lost 0 bases and 5 bases, there was a span of 10 bases. The germline gives CDR1 MNHEY, CDR2 SMNVEV (reference sequence). CDR3 length: 14 residues. Here the CDR3 reads CASSLSLGPETQYF. Here the CDR3 DNA reads TGTGCCAGCAGTTTATCTCTTGGGCCCGAGACCCAGTACTTC.

The chain recombines TRBV19 with TRBJ2-1; D possibly corresponds to TRBD1 (6 bases). The CDR3 is 12 amino acids. Germline V gene sequence: CDR1 LNHDA, CDR2 SQIVND (reference sequence). V was shortened by 5 bases and J by 9 bases, with 11 bases between the two germline ends. As DNA, the CDR3 is TGTGCCAGTAGTCCAGGGGTACGTGAGCAGTTCTTC. It translates to CASSPGVREQFF.

The table lists this clonotype with many counts. The chain uses TRBV2 and TRBJ2-1; no clear D. V was cut by 5 bases and J by 5 bases, with 13 bases left in between. The CDR3 is made up of 14 amino acids. Germline V gene data show CDR1 as SNHLY and CDR2 as FYNNEI. The CDR3, as DNA: TGTGCCAGCAGTCCGCGTCGTGTTGACAATGAGCAGTTCTTC. Its protein is CASSPRRVDNEQFF.

This clonotype was seen at least ten times. The chain uses TRBV20-1 and TRBJ2-2, with 13 bases fitting TRBD2. The trim removed 4 bases at V and 6 bases at J, leaving 8 bases unmatched. CDR1 and CDR2 from the germline V gene are DFQATT and SNEGSKA (reference sequence). The CDR3 totals 16 residues. CDR3 sequence (DNA): TGCAGTGCTAAAAGGACTAGCGGGAGTGTTGCCGGGGAGCTGTTTTTT. Translated, it gives CSAKRTSGSVAGELFF.

In this sample, this clonotype turned up many times. This chain links TRBV6-2 or TRBV6-3 with TRBJ2-1; D unclear. Trimming took 0 bases from V and 8 from J, leaving 14 bases between them. Germline V gene data show CDR1 as MNHEY and CDR2 as SVGEGT. The CDR3 spans 15 residues. CDR3 sequence reads: CASSYSLMGIDEQFF. The CDR3 nucleotides are TGTGCCAGCAGTTACTCTCTGATGGGGATAGATGAGCAGTTCTTC.

Ten or more counts support this clonotype. The chain combines TRBV9 with TRBJ2-7, with D uncertain. The CDR3 extends over 14 amino acids. The germline V gene encodes CDR1 SGDLS and CDR2 YYNGEE. Trimming took off 0 bases at V and 2 bases at J, with 9 bases between the two ends. The CDR3 DNA sequence: TGTGCCAGCAGCGTAGGTTCCCGAGCCTACGAGCAGTACTTC. Translated: CASSVGSRAYEQYF.

Notes on this clonotype: A much larger clone differs from this one at a single base, so this may be a read error. CDR3 loop: CASKVGGTTEAFF. In DNA, the CDR3 is TGTGCCAGCAAGGTCGGGGGAACAACTGAAGCTTTCTTT. This chain connects TRBV12-3 or TRBV12-4 to TRBJ1-1, with TRBD1 as a possible D gene (5 bases). Trimming left V 7 bases short and J 5 bases short, with 14 bases between. The length of the CDR3 is 13 residues.

In its sample, this clonotype was seen many times. The chain is built from TRBV7-9 and TRBJ2-7; unclear D gene. V was pared by 8 bases and J by 3 bases, with 8 bases between. CDR1 SEHNR and CDR2 FQNEAQ come from the germline V gene (reference sequence). The CDR3 has 11 amino acids. The DNA of the CDR3 is TGTGCCAGCTCATGGGGCTACGAGCAGTACTTC. Its protein product is CASSWGYEQYF.